This TCR beta chain was captured by sequencing in a study of blood T cell repertoires in COVID-19. For the study at large: Italy, Spain and the United States were the sources of the convalescent and acute COVID-19 samples. Sources were T cells, B-cell-depleted T cells, or PBMCs; the material itself was cDNA or gDNA.

Source study methods: Estimation of nucleated cell counts was performed using reference gene primer amplification. Sequencing was performed with immunoSEQ multiplex PCR; in TCRdb, only in-frame clones are kept and a portion is missing. That table furnishes V, J and clone size, whereas the DNA furnished D and trimming. The data show about 190,000 clones, with roughly nine tenths seen just once and approximately 1.1% held by the top ten. Germline CDR1 reads MNHEY; CDR2 reads SMNVEV (reference sequence). Deletions cut 3 bases from V and 5 bases from J, with 8 bases between. The CDR3 loop spans 12 amino acids.

The chain links TRBV27 to TRBJ2-7, with D possibly being TRBD2 (6 bases). Sequenced input: peripheral blood. This receptor was obtained from a man aged 30 to 39 with acute or convalescent COVID-19. The CDR3, as DNA: TGTGCCAGCAGTTTGGAGGGGAACGAGCAGTACTTC. This translates into CASSLEGNEQYF.